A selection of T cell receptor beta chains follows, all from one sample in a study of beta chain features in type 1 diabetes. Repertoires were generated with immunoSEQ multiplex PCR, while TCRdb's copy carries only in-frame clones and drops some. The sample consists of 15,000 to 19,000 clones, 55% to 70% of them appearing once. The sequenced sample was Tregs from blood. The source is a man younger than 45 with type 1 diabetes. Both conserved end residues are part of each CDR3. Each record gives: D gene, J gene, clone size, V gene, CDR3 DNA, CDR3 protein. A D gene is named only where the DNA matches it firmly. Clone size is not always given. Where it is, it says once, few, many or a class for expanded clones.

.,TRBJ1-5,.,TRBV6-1,TGTGCCAGCAGTGAAGTTGGACAGCCATCACCCCAGCATTTT,CASSEVGQPSPQHF
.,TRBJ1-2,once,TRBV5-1,TGCGCCAGCAGCTTGATAGGGGCGCCTAACTATGGCTACACCTTC,CASSLIGAPNYGYTF
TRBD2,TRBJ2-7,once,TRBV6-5,TGTGCCAGCAGCGCCCAGCGGGGCCGAAACTACGAGCAGTACTTC,CASSAQRGRNYEQYF
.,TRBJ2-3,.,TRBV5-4,TGTGCCAGCAGCCTAGACAGTGCTAGCACAGATACGCAGTATTTT,CASSLDSASTDTQYF
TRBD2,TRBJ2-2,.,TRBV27,TGTGCCTCTAAAACGGGGGGGGGCTCCAACACCGGGGAGCTGTTTTTT,CASKTGGGSNTGELFF
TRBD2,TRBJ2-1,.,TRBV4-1,TGCGCCAGCAGCCAAGATCGTCAGACTAGCGGGAGGGCCGGGGAGCAGTTCTTC,CASSQDRQTSGRAGEQFF
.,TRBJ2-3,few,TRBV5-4,TGTGCCAGCAGCTTGGGAGGCCGCGGGGCAGATACGCAGTATTTT,CASSLGGRGADTQYF
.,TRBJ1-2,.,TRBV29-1,TGCAGCGTTGACGATGGCTACACCTTC,CSVDDGYTF
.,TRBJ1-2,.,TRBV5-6,TGTGCCAGCAGCCCCGGACTCTATGGCTACACCTTC,CASSPGLYGYTF
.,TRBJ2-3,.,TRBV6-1,TGTGCCAGCAGTGAATGGTGGGAGCGGTTCGCAGATACGCAGTATTTT,CASSEWWERFADTQYF
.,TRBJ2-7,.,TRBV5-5,TGTGCCAGCAGCTTGTCCCGTCCCTCCTACGAGCAGTACTTC,CASSLSRPSYEQYF
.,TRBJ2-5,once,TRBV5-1,TGCGCCAGCAGCTTCGACGGGAAAGAGACCCAGTACTTC,CASSFDGKETQYF
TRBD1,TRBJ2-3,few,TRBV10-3,TGTGCCACGAAGAGGGGGCGCGACACAGATACGCAGTATTTT,CATKRGRDTDTQYF
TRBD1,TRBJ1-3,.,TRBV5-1,TGCGCCAGCAGCCGGGACGCGGGACAGGGAGGAAACACCATATATTTT,CASSRDAGQGGNTIYF
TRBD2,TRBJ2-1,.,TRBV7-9,TGTGCCAGCAGCACCAGACTAGCCGGCAGCTCCTACAATGAGCAGTTCTTC,CASSTRLAGSSYNEQFF
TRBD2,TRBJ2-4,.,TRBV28,TGTGCCAGCAGTTTTCAGGCGGGGGTAAAAAACATTCAGTACTTC,CASSFQAGVKNIQYF
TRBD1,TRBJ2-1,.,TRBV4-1,TGCGCCAGCAGCCAAGTCGGACAGGGAGGTATACATGAGCAGTTCTTC,CASSQVGQGGIHEQFF
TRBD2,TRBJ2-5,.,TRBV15,TGTGCCACCAGCAAGGGACTAGCGGGAGGGCTGGAGCAGTACTTC,CATSKGLAGGLEQYF
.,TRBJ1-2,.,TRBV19,TGTGCCAGTAGTAGCGCAGGGCGTTATGGCTACACCTTC,CASSSAGRYGYTF
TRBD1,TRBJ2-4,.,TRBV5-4,TGTGCCAGCAGGCCACAGGGGGCCAAAAACATTCAGTACTTC,CASRPQGAKNIQYF
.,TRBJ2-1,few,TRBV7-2,TGTGCCAGCAGTCCCGGACGGCGGACGGGGGATGAGCAGTTCTTC,CASSPGRRTGDEQFF
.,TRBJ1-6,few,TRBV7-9,TGTGCCAGCAGCCTCGACAGGAGGTCACCCCTCCACTTT,CASSLDRRSPLHF
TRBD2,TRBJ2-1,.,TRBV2,TGTGCCTGGCGGGGGGGCCAGGACTCCTACAATGAGCAGTTCTTC,CAWRGGQDSYNEQFF
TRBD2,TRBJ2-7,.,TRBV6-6,TGTGCCAGCAGTTACTCGGGAGGGGTCGAGCAGTACTTC,CASSYSGGVEQYF
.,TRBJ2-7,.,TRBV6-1,TGTGCCAGCAGTGAAATTAAGGCAGGGGCGATAATATCCTACGAGCAGTACTTC,CASSEIKAGAIISYEQYF
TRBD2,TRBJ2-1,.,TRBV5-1,TGCGCCAGCAGCTTGTTAGCGGGGGGGTCGGATGAGCAGTTCTTC,CASSLLAGGSDEQFF
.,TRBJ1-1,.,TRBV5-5,TGTGCCAGCAGCTCGACAGGGAACACTGAAGCTTTCTTT,CASSSTGNTEAFF
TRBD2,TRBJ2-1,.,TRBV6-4,TGTGCCAGCAGTGACCAGGGACTAGCGCCTTACAATGAGCAGTTCTTC,CASSDQGLAPYNEQFF
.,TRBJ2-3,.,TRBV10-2,TGCGCCAGCAGTGATCATGGGGAGGAGGGCGGCACAGATACGCAGTATTTT,CASSDHGEEGGTDTQYF
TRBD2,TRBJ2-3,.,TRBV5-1,TGCGCCAGCAGCTTGGCGCTAGCGGAGGACACAGATACGCAGTATTTT,CASSLALAEDTDTQYF
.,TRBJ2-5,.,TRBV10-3,TGTGCCATCAGTGGGGGGCGGGAGACCCAGTACTTC,CAISGGRETQYF
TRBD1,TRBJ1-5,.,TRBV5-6,TGTGCCAGCAGCATGGGACAGGTGTTAAATCAGCCCCAGCATTTT,CASSMGQVLNQPQHF
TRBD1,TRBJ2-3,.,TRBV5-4,TGTGCCAGCACGGGACAGGGCACAGATACGCAGTATTTT,CASTGQGTDTQYF
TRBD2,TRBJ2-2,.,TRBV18,TGTGCCAGCTCACCCCGGCTAGCGGGAGGCCTGAACACCGGGGAGCTGTTTTTT,CASSPRLAGGLNTGELFF
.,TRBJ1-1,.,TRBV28,TGTGCCAGCAGCCTACACACTGAAGCTTTCTTT,CASSLHTEAFF
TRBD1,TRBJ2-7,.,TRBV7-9,TGTGCCAGCGGTAAACAGGGGGCCTACGAGCAGTACTTC,CASGKQGAYEQYF
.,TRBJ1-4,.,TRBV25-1,TGTGCCAGCAGTGTATGGACAGCCGCTAATGAAAAACTGTTTTTT,CASSVWTAANEKLFF
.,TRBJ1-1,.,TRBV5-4,TGTGCCAGCAGCCCCGCCTTGTCGAGCACTGAAGCTTTCTTT,CASSPALSSTEAFF
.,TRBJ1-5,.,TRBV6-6,TGTGCCAGCAGTTACCCCATGTTTCAGCCCCAGCATTTT,CASSYPMFQPQHF
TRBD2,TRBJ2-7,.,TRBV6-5,TGTGCCAGCGGGCGGGGGAAGATGGCCTACGAGCAGTACTTC,CASGRGKMAYEQYF
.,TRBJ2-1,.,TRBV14,TGTGCCAGCACTCAGGGGCTAGGGAACAATGAGCAGTTCTTC,CASTQGLGNNEQFF
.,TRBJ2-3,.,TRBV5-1,TGCGCCAGCAGACGATCGGAGGGAGATACGCAGTATTTT,CASRRSEGDTQYF
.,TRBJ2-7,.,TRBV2,TGTGCCAGCCGAAACCGGGTATACGAGCAGTACTTC,CASRNRVYEQYF
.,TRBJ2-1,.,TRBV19,TGTGCCAGTAGTGCCCTAGACGGCAATGAGCAGTTCTTC,CASSALDGNEQFF
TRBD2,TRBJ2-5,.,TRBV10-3,TGTGCCATCAGTGGGACTAGCGGGGGCTTACTCCAAGAGACCCAGTACTTC,CAISGTSGGLLQETQYF
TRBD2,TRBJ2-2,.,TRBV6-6,TGTGCCAGCAGCCCTAGACTAGCGGGGGACACCGGGGAGCTGTTTTTT,CASSPRLAGDTGELFF
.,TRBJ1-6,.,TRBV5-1,TGCGCCAGCAGCTTGGAGGTTTCGGGGGGCCTTAATTCACCCCTCCACTTT,CASSLEVSGGLNSPLHF
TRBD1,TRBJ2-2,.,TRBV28,TGTGCCAGCACCGGACAGGGAACCGGGGAGCTGTTTTTT,CASTGQGTGELFF
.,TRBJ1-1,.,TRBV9,TGTGCCAGCAGCGTCTCCTTCACTGAAGCTTTCTTT,CASSVSFTEAFF
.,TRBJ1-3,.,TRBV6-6,TGTGCCAGCAGTTACTCGACCGGGGTCGGAAACACCATATATTTT,CASSYSTGVGNTIYF
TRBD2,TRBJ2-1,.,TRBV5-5,TGTGCCAGCAGGGTTCGACTAGCGGCTTACAATGAGCAGTTCTTC,CASRVRLAAYNEQFF
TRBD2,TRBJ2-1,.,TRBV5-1,TGCGCCAGCAGCGCAGGAACGGCGGGAGCGCACAATGAGCAGTTCTTC,CASSAGTAGAHNEQFF
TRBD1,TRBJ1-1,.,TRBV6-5,TGTGCCAGCAGTTACGACGGACAGGGGGGATTCGAAGCTTTCTTT,CASSYDGQGGFEAFF